Below are 25 T cell receptor beta chains sequenced from a single sample in a study of beta chain features in type 1 diabetes. The investigators reverse transcribed all of the isolated RNA, so they sequenced expressed TCRB transcripts. The method was immunoSEQ multiplex PCR; TCRdb's version includes in-frame clones alone and lacks a portion of them. This table holds about 210,000 clones, 9.5% to 13% found once. The specimen sequenced was central memory CD4+ T cells from blood. The receptors originated from a young man in good health.

The table lists this clone with a few counts. The same CDR3 arises from other DNA sequences in this sample as well. The chain combines TRBV9 with TRBJ2-1; 12 bases match TRBD2. Germline assignment: CDR1 SGDLS and CDR2 YYNGEE. The CDR3 contains 15 residues. With V trimmed by 3 bases and J by 4 bases, 2 bases remained unmatched. The CDR3 spells CASSGGLAGYNEQFF. In DNA, the CDR3 is TGTGCCAGCAGCGGCGGACTAGCGGGGTACAATGAGCAGTTCTTC.

This clone occurred a few times. A read error may be the cause here, since a much bigger clone is one base away. The chain couples TRBV27 to TRBJ2-5; D is unresolved. Trimming pared 4 bases from V and 1 base from J, leaving 1 base between. The germline gives CDR1 MNHEY, CDR2 SMNVEV (reference sequence). The CDR3 length is 11 residues. This CDR3 is CASSSQETQYF. The CDR3 DNA reads TGTGCCAGCAGTTCCCAAGAGACCCAGTACTTC.

The gene calls are TRBV7-9 and TRBJ2-4; D is ambiguous. The CDR3 contains 14 residues. The ends were cut back, 4 bases at V and 7 bases at J, with 14 bases in the middle. Germline V gene sequence: CDR1 SEHNR, CDR2 FQNEAQ (reference sequence). CDR3 sequence (DNA): TGTGCCAGCAGCTCGGGCTCCTCGGCCAACATTCAGTACTTC. This codes for CASSSGSSANIQYF. The entire variable domain, with the rest obtained from reference TRBV7-9 and TRBJ2-4, is as follows: DTGVSQNPRHKITKRGQNVTFRCDPISEHNRLYWYRQTLGQGPEFLTYFQNEAQLEKSRLLSDRFSAERPKGSFSTLEIQRTEQGDSAMYLCASSSGSSANIQYFGAGTRLSVL.

A few counts support this clone. This chain joins TRBV7-8 and TRBJ1-2; 10 bases fit TRBD1. The CDR3 totals 16 residues. Germline CDR1 is SGHVS and CDR2 is FQNEAQ. V was pared by 3 bases and J by 4 bases, with 8 bases of the junction left unmatched. The DNA for the CDR3 is TGTGCCAGCAGCTTGGGGACAGGGGATCGAGGCTATGGCTACACCTTC. This translates into CASSLGTGDRGYGYTF. Full variable domain (remainder filled in from reference TRBV7-8 and TRBJ1-2): GAGVSQSPRYKVAKRGQDVALRCDPISGHVSLFWYQQALGQGPEFLTYFQNEAQLDKSGLPSDRFFAERPEGSVSTLKIQRTQQEDSAVYLCASSLGTGDRGYGYTFGSGTRLTVV.

The chain is built from TRBV10-3 and TRBJ1-2, with D possibly TRBD1 on 6 matching bases. CDR3 size: 12 residues. V shed 2 bases and J shed 8 bases, with 9 bases lying between them. The germline V gene has CDR1 ENHRY and CDR2 SYGVKD. The CDR3: CAISETGCGYTF. The CDR3 coding sequence is TGTGCCATCAGTGAGACAGGGTGCGGCTACACCTTC.

This clone was recorded at least ten times. This chain uses TRBV7-2 with TRBJ2-1, with D possibly being TRBD2 (5 bases). The CDR3 has 13 residues. The V end lost 5 bases, the J end lost 5 bases, and 10 bases lay between the germline ends. Germline-derived CDR1 and CDR2 are SGHTA and FQGNSA. DNA of the CDR3: TGTGCCAGCAGCCGGGTGCGGGACAATGAGCAGTTCTTC. As protein: CASSRVRDNEQFF.

V and J are TRBV7-8 and TRBJ2-1; D is ambiguous. Germline values: CDR1 SGHVS, CDR2 FQNEAQ. The CDR3 has 16 residues. V lost 7 bases and J 0 bases, leaving 16 bases between the germline ends. CDR3 protein: CASKKDASSSYNEQFF. Here the CDR3 DNA reads TGTGCCAGCAAAAAGGACGCCTCGAGCTCCTACAATGAGCAGTTCTTC. The full variable domain, with the rest looked up from reference TRBV7-8 and TRBJ2-1, is GAGVSQSPRYKVAKRGQDVALRCDPISGHVSLFWYQQALGQGPEFLTYFQNEAQLDKSGLPSDRFFAERPEGSVSTLKIQRTQQEDSAVYLCASKKDASSSYNEQFFGPGTRLTVL.

The rearrangement links TRBV25-1 to TRBJ2-5, with D possibly being TRBD1 (7 bases). Trimming removed 0 bases at V and 7 bases at J, with 15 bases between. CDR3 length: 15 residues. Germline assignment: CDR1 MGHDK and CDR2 SYGVNS. CDR3 DNA sequence: TGTGCCAGCAGTGAATATAAGGGGGCTAGCGTGACCCAGTACTTC. It codes for CASSEYKGASVTQYF.

The chain employs TRBV6-6 and TRBJ1-1; D gene ambiguous. The CDR3 totals 14 residues. Trimming shortened V by 3 bases and J by 7 bases, and 15 bases separated the two germline ends. Germline lookup yields CDR1 MNHNY and CDR2 SVGAGI (reference sequence). CDR3 bases: TGTGCCAGCAGTTATTTATCGGGCCACGATGAAGCTTTCTTT. Residues: CASSYLSGHDEAFF.

The chain is built from TRBV28 and TRBJ2-1; D unclear. This CDR3 spans 13 amino acids. CDR1 and CDR2 (germline): MDHEN, SYDVKM. The ends were cut back, 3 bases at V and 7 bases at J, with 10 bases in the middle. CDR3 loop: CASSLEAWNEQFF. In DNA, the CDR3 is TGTGCCAGCAGTTTGGAAGCGTGGAATGAGCAGTTCTTC.

This clone occurred a few times. The chain links TRBV19 to TRBJ2-7, with TRBD2 as a possible D gene (5 bases). The CDR3 totals 14 residues. Germline loops: CDR1 LNHDA, CDR2 SQIVND (reference sequence). Trimming pared 4 bases from V and 5 bases from J, leaving 15 bases between. CDR3 nucleotides: TGTGCCAGTAGTAGTCGGAGGTTGAGCCACGAGCAGTACTTC. Amino acid sequence: CASSSRRLSHEQYF. The variable domain in full, with the rest retrieved from reference TRBV19 and TRBJ2-7, is DGGITQSPKYLFRKEGQNVTLSCEQNLNHDAMYWYRQDPGQGLRLIYYSQIVNDFQKGDIAEGYSVSREKKESFPLTVTSAQKNPTAFYLCASSSRRLSHEQYFGPGTRLTVT.

This chain connects TRBV2 to TRBJ2-4; a weak D match, TRBD1 (5 bases). The CDR3 length is 13 residues. The V end was cut by 2 bases, the J end by 6 bases, with 8 bases between. Germline loops: CDR1 SNHLY, CDR2 FYNNEI. The CDR3 nucleotides are TGTGCCAGCAGTGAACAGGGTGGAAACATTCAGTACTTC. Amino acid sequence: CASSEQGGNIQYF.

The V gene is TRBV30, the J gene TRBJ2-1; 13 nucleotides line up with TRBD2. This CDR3 spans 15 amino acids. Unmatched junction bases numbered 6, after V lost 3 bases and J lost 7 bases. Germline V lookup: CDR1 GTSNPN, CDR2 SVGIG (reference sequence). This CDR3 is CAWSTSGRAGNEQFF. The CDR3 DNA sequence: TGTGCCTGGAGCACTAGCGGGAGGGCCGGTAATGAGCAGTTCTTC.

There are a few counts of this clone. The V call is TRBV30, the J call TRBJ2-6, with unresolved D. The germline V gene encodes CDR1 GTSNPN and CDR2 SVGIG (reference sequence). The CDR3 sequence is 12 residues long. V was trimmed by 5 bases and J by 4 bases, leaving 6 bases between them. CDR3: CAWDPGANVLTF. The CDR3 region has the DNA TGTGCCTGGGACCCGGGGGCCAACGTCCTGACTTTC.

This clone was picked up many times. This chain links TRBV19 with TRBJ2-5; 9 bases are a match to TRBD2. The CDR3 covers 13 residues. Germline V gives CDR1 LNHDA, CDR2 SQIVND (reference sequence). V gave up 8 bases and J gave up 5 bases; unmatched junction bases: 6. CDR3 sequence reads: CASGASGIETQYF. CDR3 in DNA: TGTGCCAGTGGAGCTAGCGGGATTGAGACCCAGTACTTC.

V and J are TRBV7-2 and TRBJ2-5; no reliable D call. V was shortened by 2 bases and J by 2 bases, with 12 bases between the two germline ends. From germline, CDR1 is SGHTA and CDR2 FQGNSA. The CDR3 loop spans 15 amino acids. CDR3 amino acids: CASSLRPGRQETQYF. Here the CDR3 DNA reads TGTGCCAGCAGCTTAAGACCGGGCAGACAAGAGACCCAGTACTTC.

This clone has just a few counts. The chain is built from TRBV30 and TRBJ1-5; D unclear. Germline CDR1 GTSNPN, CDR2 SVGIG (reference sequence). The CDR3 spans 13 residues. The V gene lost 0 bases and the J gene lost 9 bases, with 12 bases spanning the gap. In DNA form, the CDR3 reads TGTGCCTGGAGTGTGAATGGTCAATTGCCCCAGCATTTT. Translation gives CAWSVNGQLPQHF.

This clone has more than one count but fewer than ten. The V gene is TRBV9, the J gene TRBJ2-1; 7 positions match TRBD1. Losses at the gene ends were 4 bases for V and 1 base for J; bases not matched to a gene: 11. The V gene's germline CDR1 is SGDLS and CDR2 YYNGEE. The CDR3 consists of 17 residues. The CDR3 nucleotides read TGTGCCAGCAGCCCGCGAAAGACAGGGATTTCCTACAATGAGCAGTTCTTC. Translated: CASSPRKTGISYNEQFF.

This clone was seen at least ten times. J is TRBJ2-5 and V is TRBV29-1; weak D call: TRBD2 (5 bases). Germline CDR1 and CDR2: SQVTM and ANQGSEA. Trimming took 6 bases from V and 0 from J, leaving 17 bases between them. The CDR3 loop spans 15 amino acids. CDR3 DNA sequence: TGCAGCGTCGCCCGGAGCGGACGGTACCAAGAGACCCAGTACTTC. Protein sequence: CSVARSGRYQETQYF.

This clone was observed a few times. The chain combines TRBV4-1 with TRBJ2-7; no clear D. The V end lost 0 bases, the J end lost 6 bases, and 18 bases lay between the germline ends. The CDR3 runs to 16 residues. Germline CDR1 MGHRA, CDR2 YSYEKL. The CDR3 DNA reads as TGCGCCAGCAGCCAAGATAGGGCTCTAGGCCGTATCGAGCAGTACTTC. This sequence encodes CASSQDRALGRIEQYF.

A note on this clone: Since a far larger clone is one base different, this is likely a read error. The chain joins TRBV7-9 to TRBJ2-1, with 8 bases lining up with TRBD2. The CDR3 has 14 residues. The germline V gene has CDR1 SEHNR and CDR2 FQNEAQ (reference sequence). With V trimmed by 5 bases and J by 3 bases, 3 bases remained unmatched. The chain's CDR3 is CASSVGLGYNEQFF. The DNA for the CDR3 is TGTGCCAGCAGCGTGGGACTAGGCTACAATGAGCAGTTCTTC.

J is TRBJ2-7 and V is TRBV5-4; TRBD1 matches 7 bases. CDR1 is SGHNT, CDR2 YYREEE, per germline (reference sequence). V trimming: 5 bases; J trimming: 2 bases; junction bases outside the gene matches: 7. The CDR3 spans 14 residues. CDR3 residues: CASRRQGVPYEQYF. CDR3 DNA sequence: TGTGCCAGCAGGCGGCAGGGGGTACCCTACGAGCAGTACTTC.

This clone occurred a few times. J is TRBJ2-7 and V is TRBV18; 11 bases are shared with TRBD2. J was trimmed by 6 bases and V by 0 bases; bases with no gene match: 4. Germline CDR1 is KGHSH and CDR2 is LQKENI. The CDR3 has 15 amino acids. The CDR3 sequence is CASSPPLAGAGEQYF. CDR3 bases: TGTGCCAGCTCACCACCACTAGCGGGGGCGGGCGAGCAGTACTTC.

This clone has at least ten counts. The chain uses TRBV10-3 and TRBJ2-3; D call uncertain. CDR3 size: 12 residues. V lost 2 bases and J 7 bases, leaving 7 bases between the germline ends. Germline CDR1 ENHRY, CDR2 SYGVKD. CDR3 loop: CAISEEGNTQYF. CDR3 in DNA: TGTGCCATCAGTGAGGAAGGCAATACGCAGTATTTT.

V usage is TRBV7-2 and J usage is TRBJ2-7; 11 bases are a match to TRBD1. With 5 bases clipped from V and 7 bases from J, the junction kept 7 bases outside the gene matches. The CDR3 extends over 14 amino acids. Germline V gives CDR1 SGHTA, CDR2 FQGNSA. The CDR3 protein is CASSPTGDRGEQYF. The CDR3, as DNA: TGTGCCAGCAGCCCCACTGGGGACAGGGGGGAGCAGTACTTC.